The 20 T cell receptor beta chains below come from one sample, sequenced in a study of cytomegalovirus exposure and HLA in healthy donors. Primers included in the PCR were 60 Vbeta and 13 Jbeta primers. Clones were sequenced by immunoSEQ multiplex PCR, and TCRdb holds only the in-frame ones, with some missing. The data hold about 92,000 clones, with 80% to 90% observed a single time. The specimen was PBMCs. These receptors all stem from a woman between 18 and 29 years old in good health and CMV-seropositive.

The chain couples TRBV29-1 to TRBJ1-2, with D maybe TRBD1 (6 bases). The CDR3 extends over 11 amino acids. The V end was cut by 8 bases, the J end by 7 bases, with 14 bases between. The germline V gene encodes CDR1 SQVTM and CDR2 ANQGSEA. CDR3 in DNA: TGCAGCTTCCGGGACACCGGTGGCTACACCTTC. Its protein product is CSFRDTGGYTF.

This chain links TRBV5-6 with TRBJ2-7, with 7 bases aligning to TRBD2. Germline trimming cut 3 bases from V and 3 bases from J; bases unmatched to any gene: 3. This CDR3 comprises 13 residues. The germline V gene has CDR1 SGHDT and CDR2 YYEEEE. This chain's CDR3 is CASSWGRGYEQYF. CDR3 sequence (DNA): TGTGCCAGCAGCTGGGGGAGGGGCTACGAGCAGTACTTC.

The rearrangement joins TRBV2 to TRBJ1-2; TRBD1 matches at 9 bases. Germline trimming cut 8 bases from V and 5 bases from J; bases unmatched to any gene: 15. This CDR3 is built from 16 residues. Looked up from germline, CDR1 is SNHLY and CDR2 is FYNNEI. The DNA for the CDR3 is TGTGCCAGCGGAGTACCGGGTACAGGGGGCGGTTATGGCTACACCTTC. It yields the protein CASGVPGTGGGYGYTF.

The V call is TRBV10-2, the J call TRBJ1-1; tentative D call: TRBD1 (6 bases). CDR1 is WSHSY, CDR2 SAAADI, per germline. This CDR3 has 15 amino acids. V gave up 1 base and J gave up 3 bases, with 12 bases separating them. The CDR3: CASSEWTAGHTEAFF. CDR3 nucleotides: TGCGCCAGCAGTGAGTGGACAGCTGGACACACTGAAGCTTTCTTT.

This rearrangement joins TRBV5-1 to TRBJ2-1, with TRBD2 matching over 9 bases. The CDR3 sequence is 15 residues long. V was pared by 5 bases and J by 8 bases, with 11 bases of the junction left unmatched. The germline CDR1 and CDR2 sequences are SGHRS and YFSETQ. The chain's CDR3 is CASRPSGITRDEQFF. CDR3 in DNA: TGCGCCAGCAGACCTAGCGGGATAACTCGCGATGAGCAGTTCTTC.

By share, this clone counts as medium-sized. The chain recombines TRBV6-1 with TRBJ2-5; D is possibly TRBD2 (8 bases). The CDR3 has 14 residues. Germline V CDR1 and CDR2: MNHNS, SASEGT. Trimming left V 6 bases short and J 5 bases short, with 16 bases between. The CDR3 nucleotides read TGTGCCAGCAGCACACAGGGGACTAGGGAGACCCAGTACTTC. As protein: CASSTQGTRETQYF.

The chain uses TRBV5-1 and TRBJ2-5; a weak D match, TRBD2 (7 bases). The DNA end is a closer match to TRBJ2-7, so the J assignment may be wrong. Germline lookup yields CDR1 SGHRS and CDR2 YFSETQ. CDR3 length: 15 amino acids. The CDR3 DNA is TGCGCCAGCAGCTTCACTGCGGGGGCGGCTCTCGAGCAGTACTTC. Protein: CASSFTAGAALEQYF.

The chain links TRBV28 to TRBJ2-7; TRBD2 is a possible D gene (6 bases). The V end lost 6 bases, the J end lost 3 bases, and 30 bases lay between the germline ends. Germline lookup yields CDR1 MDHEN and CDR2 SYDVKM. This CDR3 comprises 19 residues. Here the CDR3 DNA reads TGTGCCAGCAGCGCCGGTCTATCGGGACTGTCCGTCCACTTCTACGAGCAGTACTTC. Translation: CASSAGLSGLSVHFYEQYF.

This rearrangement joins TRBV19 to TRBJ1-5; D possibly corresponds to TRBD1 (5 bases). Trimming stripped 3 bases from V and 2 bases from J, with 11 bases between. Germline V gene lookup returns CDR1 LNHDA and CDR2 SQIVND (reference sequence). This CDR3 is built from 15 residues. This CDR3 is CASSMGQGGNQPQHF. In nucleotides, the CDR3 is TGTGCCAGTAGTATGGGGCAGGGCGGCAATCAGCCCCAGCATTTT.

This clone was picked up a small number of times. The V gene is TRBV5-5, the J gene TRBJ2-2; TRBD1 is a possible D gene (6 bases). V was shortened by 2 bases and J by 5 bases, with 7 bases between the two germline ends. The CDR3 totals 13 residues. The germline V gene has CDR1 SGHKS and CDR2 YYEKEE (reference sequence). CDR3 loop: CASSFQGTGELFF. CDR3 bases: TGTGCCAGCAGCTTCCAGGGGACCGGGGAGCTGTTTTTT.

The chain carries TRBV27 and TRBJ2-7; possibly TRBD2 for D (7 bases). Trimming stripped 8 bases from V and 1 base from J, with 12 bases between. The CDR3 sequence is 13 residues long. Germline values: CDR1 MNHEY, CDR2 SMNVEV (reference sequence). The CDR3 reads CASWGGQSYEQYF. Here the CDR3 DNA reads TGTGCCAGCTGGGGGGGGCAGTCCTACGAGCAGTACTTC.

CDR3 nucleotides: TGTGCCACCGCTGCCGGGACAGAAGACACCGGGGAGCTGTTTTTT. Translation: CATAAGTEDTGELFF. The chain recombines TRBV6-4 with TRBJ2-2; 7 bases agree with TRBD1. Germline CDR1 reads MRHNA; CDR2 reads SNTAGT. The V gene end was trimmed by 10 bases and the J gene end by 3 bases; junction bases not matched to a gene: 11. This CDR3 contains 15 residues.

The V call is TRBV5-6, the J call TRBJ2-7, with TRBD2 as a possible D gene (5 bases). The CDR3 extends over 12 amino acids. Trimming shortened V by 4 bases and J by 2 bases, and 7 bases separated the two germline ends. CDR1 and CDR2 from the germline V gene are SGHDT and YYEEEE. The DNA for the CDR3 is TGTGCCAGCAGCCCCGGGGCCTACGAGCAGTACTTC. Its protein is CASSPGAYEQYF.

Worth noting for this clone: The junction departs from germline at one end; a sequencing error may be responsible. The chain links TRBV7-7 to TRBJ2-5, with D possibly being TRBD2 (5 bases). Germline values: CDR1 SSHAT, CDR2 FNYEAQ (reference sequence). There are 15 residues in the CDR3. CDR3 sequence: CASSLSRGKDETQYF. CDR3 in DNA: TGTGCTAGCAGCTTAAGTCGGGGAAAGGACGAGACCCAGTACTTC.

The chain carries TRBV12-2 and TRBJ2-7; no check of the table's D call, TRBD2, against the DNA was made. TRBV12-2 corresponds to a pseudogene. The CDR3 has 11 residues. DNA of the CDR3: TGTGCAAGTCGCAATAGCTACGAGCAGTACTTC. It yields the protein CASRNSYEQYF.

The chain employs TRBV5-1 and TRBJ2-7; D is undetermined. The CDR3 runs 13 residues. Per germline, CDR1 SGHRS and CDR2 YFSETQ. The V gene lost 5 bases and the J gene lost 3 bases, with 12 bases spanning the gap. The CDR3 spells CASSLPTVYEQYF. In DNA form, the CDR3 reads TGCGCCAGCAGTCTTCCTACGGTCTACGAGCAGTACTTC.

This chain joins TRBV5-6 and TRBJ2-1; TRBD2 matches 7 bases. The CDR3 totals 15 residues. The V segment lost 4 bases and the J segment 3 bases; nucleotides outside the gene matches: 7. In germline, CDR1 is SGHDT, CDR2 YYEEEE. DNA for the CDR3: TGTGCCAGCAGCGTGCGGGAGATCCTCTACAATGAGCAGTTCTTC. Translation: CASSVREILYNEQFF.

This clone was counted a single time. The chain has TRBV18 and TRBJ1-4; unclear D gene. Between the trimmed V and J ends, which lost 2 bases and 7 bases, there was a span of 11 bases. The CDR3 loop spans 14 amino acids. Germline V gene lookup returns CDR1 KGHSH and CDR2 LQKENI. CDR3 residues: CASSPSQMTEKLFF. The CDR3 DNA is TGTGCCAGCTCACCATCACAGATGACTGAAAAACTGTTTTTT.

This clone was detected only once. V gene TRBV15 combines with J gene TRBJ2-7; TRBD2 is a possible D gene (5 bases). The CDR3 length is 14 residues. The ends were cut back, 3 bases at V and 2 bases at J, with 11 bases in the middle. From germline, CDR1 is LNHNV and CDR2 YYDKDF (reference sequence). CDR3 region: CATSSRSGTYEQYF. DNA of the CDR3: TGTGCCACCAGCAGTCGCAGCGGAACCTACGAGCAGTACTTC.

The CDR3 sequence is CASSYGRAARGQFF. CDR3 sequence (DNA): TGTGCCAGCAGTTATGGACGGGCGGCCAGGGGGCAGTTCTTC. This chain links TRBV6-5 with TRBJ2-1; D might be TRBD1 (6 bases). Trimming removed 3 bases at V and 12 bases at J, with 18 bases between. Germline V gives CDR1 MNHEY, CDR2 SVGAGI. This CDR3 has 14 residues.